A selection of T cell receptor beta chains follows, all from one sample in a study of T cell responses to AZD1222 COVID-19 vaccine. The method was immunoSEQ multiplex PCR; TCRdb's version includes in-frame clones alone and lacks a portion of them. The repertoire holds about 120,000 clones, with about 90% as singletons. This material consisted of peripheral blood, taken on day 0 of AZD1222 vaccination. The origin of the receptors is an adult in good health. Each CDR3 is given with its conserved first and last residue. The D gene is left open where the match is weak. Clone size is shown for a subset of rows, as once, few, many or a class of expanded clone.

v_call,clone_size,j_call,d_call,cdr3_aa,cdr3_nt
TRBV13,.,TRBJ1-2,.,CASSLEETYGYTF,TGTGCCAGCAGCTTAGAGGAGACCTATGGCTACACCTTC
TRBV6-5,.,TRBJ1-5,.,CASSQDSIAQPQHF,TGTGCCAGCAGTCAGGACAGTATAGCTCAGCCCCAGCATTTT
TRBV2,.,TRBJ2-2,.,CASSEQGISTGELFF,TGTGCCAGCAGTGAACAGGGGATAAGCACCGGGGAGCTGTTTTTT
TRBV29-1,.,TRBJ1-1,.,CSVVQNTEAFF,TGCAGCGTGGTCCAGAACACTGAAGCTTTCTTT
TRBV27,.,TRBJ2-1,.,CAIETRVNVSYNEQFF,TGTGCCATCGAAACTAGGGTAAATGTCTCCTACAATGAGCAGTTCTTC
TRBV6-5,.,TRBJ1-1,TRBD1,CASRWTGMNTEAFF,TGTGCCAGCAGATGGACAGGAATGAACACTGAAGCTTTCTTT
TRBV3-1/TRBV3-2,.,TRBJ2-3,.,CASSQVSRFPDTQYF,TGTGCCAGCAGCCAAGTGTCACGGTTCCCAGATACGCAGTATTTT
TRBV19,.,TRBJ1-5,.,CASSTQTQPQHF,TGTGCCAGTAGTACTCAGACTCAGCCCCAGCATTTT
TRBV5-4,.,TRBJ2-7,TRBD2,CASSLAAAGGAHEQYF,TGTGCCAGCAGCCTCGCGGCCGCGGGAGGGGCGCACGAGCAGTACTTC
TRBV29-1,.,TRBJ2-5,.,CSVGMGGETQYF,TGCAGCGTTGGGATGGGTGGGGAGACCCAGTACTTC
TRBV14,.,TRBJ2-1,.,CASSPQRHNEQFF,TGTGCCAGCAGCCCCCAAAGGCACAATGAGCAGTTCTTC
TRBV6-5,.,TRBJ2-7,.,CASSVGQNLYEQYF,TGTGCCAGCAGCGTCGGACAAAATCTTTACGAGCAGTACTTC
TRBV9,once,TRBJ1-1,.,CASSPGAQGTEAFF,TGTGCCAGCAGCCCCGGGGCGCAGGGCACTGAAGCTTTCTTT
TRBV20-1,.,TRBJ2-7,.,CSASSAGNRDEQYF,TGCAGTGCTAGTTCGGCAGGGAACAGAGACGAGCAGTACTTC
TRBV7-3,.,TRBJ1-2,TRBD1,CASSLDRAGGYTF,TGTGCCAGCAGCTTAGACAGGGCAGGGGGCTACACCTTC
TRBV6-5,.,TRBJ1-1,.,CASKEGGRAFF,TGTGCCAGCAAGGAGGGGGGGAGGGCTTTCTTT
TRBV7-6,.,TRBJ2-7,.,CASSPNPESYEQYF,TGTGCCAGCAGCCCTAACCCCGAGTCCTACGAGCAGTACTTC
TRBV12-5,.,TRBJ1-2,.,CASGLWDFYGYTF,TGTGCTAGTGGTTTGTGGGACTTCTATGGCTACACCTTC
TRBV6-5,.,TRBJ1-2,.,CASSYLVGGDGYTF,TGTGCCAGCAGTTACCTAGTCGGTGGAGACGGCTACACCTTC
TRBV19,.,TRBJ1-5,.,CATSADSNQPQHF,TGTGCCACCTCGGCGGACAGTAATCAGCCCCAGCATTTT
TRBV7-2,.,TRBJ2-7,TRBD2,CASTPWGGGPEEQYF,TGTGCCAGCACCCCATGGGGGGGAGGGCCGGAGGAGCAGTACTTC
TRBV30,once,TRBJ2-4,TRBD1,CASSGGERGIQYF,TGTGCCTCGTCAGGGGGCGAAAGGGGCATTCAGTACTTC
TRBV30,.,TRBJ2-5,.,CAWRQGLETQYF,TGTGCCTGGAGGCAGGGTTTAGAGACCCAGTACTTC
TRBV14,once,TRBJ2-5,TRBD2,CASRGLAEETQYF,TGTGCCAGCAGGGGGCTAGCGGAAGAGACCCAGTACTTC
TRBV9,.,TRBJ1-3,.,CASSDGGTGNTIYF,TGTGCCAGCAGCGATGGAGGAACTGGAAACACCATATATTTT
TRBV6-5,.,TRBJ2-7,TRBD1,CASSSHGTGYYEQYF,TGTGCCAGCAGTAGTCATGGGACAGGGTACTACGAGCAGTACTTC
TRBV19,.,TRBJ2-7,.,CASGDGGYEQYF,TGTGCCAGTGGGGATGGGGGCTACGAGCAGTACTTC
TRBV15,.,TRBJ1-5,TRBD1,CATSPQGGNQPQHF,TGTGCCACCAGCCCACAGGGGGGCAATCAGCCCCAGCATTTT
TRBV7-2,.,TRBJ1-4,.,CASSPRSGEKLFF,TGTGCCAGCAGCCCCCGCAGTGGTGAAAAACTGTTTTTT
TRBV5-1,.,TRBJ2-3,TRBD1,CASSLQGWTDTQYF,TGCGCCAGCAGCTTACAGGGGTGGACAGATACGCAGTATTTT
TRBV28,.,TRBJ1-2,.,CASSPAGTARGYTF,TGTGCCAGCAGTCCGGCCGGGACGGCCCGCGGCTACACCTTC
TRBV6-5,few,TRBJ1-1,.,CASSYGVQAFF,TGTGCCAGCAGTTACGGGGTCCAAGCTTTCTTT
TRBV19,.,TRBJ1-5,TRBD1,CASTDRVDQPQHF,TGTGCCAGTACCGACAGGGTTGATCAGCCCCAGCATTTT
TRBV5-1,.,TRBJ2-1,.,CASSPRDSRPNEQFF,TGCGCCAGCAGCCCTAGGGACTCACGACCCAATGAGCAGTTCTTC
TRBV27,.,TRBJ2-7,.,CASSPNPYEQYF,TGTGCCAGCAGTCCCAACCCCTACGAGCAGTACTTC
TRBV19,.,TRBJ1-4,.,CASTTQGGRVNEKLFF,TGTGCCAGTACCACACAAGGGGGACGGGTTAATGAAAAACTGTTTTTT
TRBV28,once,TRBJ2-7,.,CASSFGWDTEYEQYF,TGTGCCAGCAGTTTTGGGTGGGACACCGAATACGAGCAGTACTTC
TRBV6-6,.,TRBJ2-5,.,CASSAHETQYF,TGTGCCAGCAGTGCCCACGAGACCCAGTACTTC
TRBV3-1/TRBV3-2,.,TRBJ1-5,.,CASSQDLPGSNQPQHF,TGTGCCAGCAGCCAAGATCTCCCGGGAAGCAATCAGCCCCAGCATTTT
TRBV5-1,.,TRBJ1-2,.,CASSPGEGYTF,TGCGCCAGCAGCCCAGGGGAAGGCTACACCTTC
TRBV5-1,.,TRBJ2-7,TRBD2,CASSPYAGGYEQYF,TGCGCCAGCAGCCCTTACGCGGGAGGCTACGAGCAGTACTTC
TRBV30,.,TRBJ1-1,.,CAWSVQNSVSAFF,TGTGCCTGGAGTGTACAGAATAGCGTGTCGGCTTTCTTT
TRBV6-2/TRBV6-3,.,TRBJ2-1,TRBD2,CASSYPPGGGSNRIYNEQFF,TGTGCCAGCAGTTACCCCCCGGGGGGAGGGTCGAATCGGATTTACAATGAGCAGTTCTTC
TRBV6-6,.,TRBJ1-5,.,CASEGSLNQPQHF,TGTGCCAGCGAGGGGAGCCTCAATCAGCCCCAGCATTTT
TRBV19,.,TRBJ1-4,.,CASSPALSVKKLFF,TGTGCCAGTAGCCCGGCACTTAGTGTAAAAAAACTGTTTTTT